The rows below give T cell receptor beta chains drawn from one sample of a study of blood T cell repertoires in COVID-19. This table comes from immunoSEQ multiplex PCR, and its TCRdb copy is limited to in-frame clones, with some not included. This table holds tens of thousands of clones, 82% found once. The sequenced sample consisted of peripheral blood. All receptors derive from an elderly woman with acute or convalescent COVID-19. Each CDR3 is given with its conserved first and last residue. Fields, in order: clone size, D gene, V gene, J gene, CDR3 DNA, CDR3 protein. D genes are given only for firm matches. Clone size appears in some rows only: once, few, many, or a class for an expanded clone.

clone_size: NA
d_call: TRBD2
v_call: TRBV3-1/TRBV3-2
j_call: TRBJ2-1
cdr3_nt: TGTGCCAGCAGCCGCACTAGCGGGGTGTGGTTCTTC
cdr3_aa: CASSRTSGVWFF

clone_size: NA
d_call: TRBD1
v_call: TRBV5-1
j_call: TRBJ2-5
cdr3_nt: TGCGCCAGCAGCTTCCGGACAGGGAGAGAGACCCAGTACTTC
cdr3_aa: CASSFRTGRETQYF

clone_size: NA
d_call: NA
v_call: TRBV19
j_call: TRBJ2-7
cdr3_nt: TGTGCCAGTAGCGTTGGTCCCCCTAGTGCCCAGTTTTACGAGCAGTACTTC
cdr3_aa: CASSVGPPSAQFYEQYF

clone_size: NA
d_call: TRBD1
v_call: TRBV9
j_call: TRBJ2-7
cdr3_nt: TGTGCCAGCAGCCCAGCTAAGGGGGCACACTACGAGCAGTACTTC
cdr3_aa: CASSPAKGAHYEQYF

clone_size: NA
d_call: NA
v_call: TRBV19
j_call: TRBJ1-6
cdr3_nt: TGTGCCAGTAGAGACCAGGGGAAACCCCTCCACTTT
cdr3_aa: CASRDQGKPLHF

clone_size: NA
d_call: TRBD1
v_call: TRBV10-1
j_call: TRBJ1-1
cdr3_nt: TGCGCCAGCACCCAGGACAGGGGGCAAGGAAACACTGAAGCTTTCTTT
cdr3_aa: CASTQDRGQGNTEAFF

clone_size: NA
d_call: TRBD1
v_call: TRBV5-1
j_call: TRBJ1-3
cdr3_nt: TGCGCCAGCAGCGCCCGACAGGGAGGCTCTGGAAACACCATATATTTT
cdr3_aa: CASSARQGGSGNTIYF

clone_size: NA
d_call: TRBD2
v_call: TRBV19
j_call: TRBJ2-7
cdr3_nt: TGTGCCAGTAGTGATGGACTAGCCCTTTACCCCTCGCGCTTC
cdr3_aa: CASSDGLALYPSRF

clone_size: NA
d_call: TRBD2
v_call: TRBV6-5
j_call: TRBJ2-1
cdr3_nt: TGTGCCAGCAGTTACCTAGCGGGGGATGAGCAGTTCTTC
cdr3_aa: CASSYLAGDEQFF

clone_size: NA
d_call: NA
v_call: TRBV7-9
j_call: TRBJ2-7
cdr3_nt: TGTGCCAGCAGCCATATCGACAGCCCCTACGAGCAGTACTTC
cdr3_aa: CASSHIDSPYEQYF

clone_size: NA
d_call: NA
v_call: TRBV19
j_call: TRBJ2-2
cdr3_nt: TGTGCCAGTAGTATGAACGGGGGGCCCTCGAACACCGGGGAGCTGTTTTTT
cdr3_aa: CASSMNGGPSNTGELFF

clone_size: NA
d_call: NA
v_call: TRBV10-3
j_call: TRBJ2-3
cdr3_nt: TGTGCCATCCGAGGGTGGAGATCCACAGATACGCAGTATTTT
cdr3_aa: CAIRGWRSTDTQYF

clone_size: NA
d_call: NA
v_call: TRBV9
j_call: TRBJ1-3
cdr3_nt: TGTGCCAGCAGCGTGGGTATAGGGCAGGGGCTCTCTGGAAACACCATATATTTT
cdr3_aa: CASSVGIGQGLSGNTIYF

clone_size: NA
d_call: NA
v_call: TRBV7-8
j_call: TRBJ1-4
cdr3_nt: TGTGCCAGCAGCTTTGACCGGCGGCTTAATGAAAAACTGTTTTTT
cdr3_aa: CASSFDRRLNEKLFF

clone_size: NA
d_call: NA
v_call: TRBV11-2
j_call: TRBJ2-5
cdr3_nt: TGTGCCAGCAGCCCCTCGTCAGGTTTGGAGACCCAGTACTTC
cdr3_aa: CASSPSSGLETQYF

clone_size: NA
d_call: TRBD1
v_call: TRBV12-3/TRBV12-4
j_call: TRBJ1-2
cdr3_nt: TGTGCCAGCAGTCCCGGACAGGTTGGCTACACCTTC
cdr3_aa: CASSPGQVGYTF

clone_size: NA
d_call: NA
v_call: TRBV21-1
j_call: TRBJ2-7
cdr3_nt: TGTGCCAGCAGCAAAGCAGACAGGAGAAGGTACGAGCAGTACTTC
cdr3_aa: CASSKADRRRYEQYF

clone_size: few
d_call: TRBD1
v_call: TRBV3-1/TRBV3-2
j_call: TRBJ2-7
cdr3_nt: TGTGCCAGCAGCCGAGCCGGGACAGGGGGCTACGAGCAGTACTTC
cdr3_aa: CASSRAGTGGYEQYF

clone_size: NA
d_call: NA
v_call: TRBV14
j_call: TRBJ2-3
cdr3_nt: TGTGCCAGCAGCCTCAGGGTCGCCACAGATACGCAGTATTTT
cdr3_aa: CASSLRVATDTQYF

clone_size: NA
d_call: NA
v_call: TRBV7-9
j_call: TRBJ2-7
cdr3_nt: TGTGCCAGCAGCTTAGCGGGAGAGGAAATCTACGAGCAGTACTTC
cdr3_aa: CASSLAGEEIYEQYF

clone_size: NA
d_call: TRBD2
v_call: TRBV28
j_call: TRBJ2-3
cdr3_nt: TGTGCCAGCAGCCCTGCCAGGAGCAGCGGGGGCACAGATACGCAGTATTTT
cdr3_aa: CASSPARSSGGTDTQYF

clone_size: NA
d_call: NA
v_call: TRBV6-5
j_call: TRBJ2-7
cdr3_nt: TGTGCCGCGGGGAGGACGGCGGGAACCTACGAGCAGTACTTC
cdr3_aa: CAAGRTAGTYEQYF

clone_size: few
d_call: TRBD2
v_call: TRBV5-1
j_call: TRBJ2-1
cdr3_nt: TGCGCCAGCAGCTTGGTAGCGGGAGAGCGCTACAATGAGCAGTTCTTC
cdr3_aa: CASSLVAGERYNEQFF

clone_size: few
d_call: NA
v_call: TRBV29-1
j_call: TRBJ1-1
cdr3_nt: TGCAGCGTTGGGGAGGGGGTTATGAACACTGAAGCTTTCTTT
cdr3_aa: CSVGEGVMNTEAFF

clone_size: NA
d_call: NA
v_call: TRBV5-1
j_call: TRBJ1-1
cdr3_nt: TGCGCCAGCAGCTTGGCAGGGCGGGGAACTGAAGCTTTCTTT
cdr3_aa: CASSLAGRGTEAFF

clone_size: NA
d_call: NA
v_call: TRBV14
j_call: TRBJ1-1
cdr3_nt: TGTGCCAGCAGCCCGAGTTTGGGCCCGAACACTGAAGCTTTCTTT
cdr3_aa: CASSPSLGPNTEAFF

clone_size: NA
d_call: TRBD2
v_call: TRBV3-1/TRBV3-2
j_call: TRBJ2-5
cdr3_nt: TGTGCCAGCAGCCAAGAGGTAGTGTTAGCGGGAGGTGCAGAGACCCAGTACTTC
cdr3_aa: CASSQEVVLAGGAETQYF

clone_size: NA
d_call: NA
v_call: TRBV15
j_call: TRBJ1-2
cdr3_nt: TGTGCCACCAGCCCCCGCAGAATTGGCGGAGGCTACACCTTC
cdr3_aa: CATSPRRIGGGYTF

clone_size: NA
d_call: NA
v_call: TRBV27
j_call: TRBJ2-5
cdr3_nt: TGTGCCAGCAGTTTTAGCCTTCAGTACCAAGAGACCCAGTACTTC
cdr3_aa: CASSFSLQYQETQYF

clone_size: NA
d_call: NA
v_call: TRBV6-6
j_call: TRBJ1-4
cdr3_nt: TGTGCCAGCCGCTCCCCGCGGGCGGCAACTAATGAAAAACTGTTTTTT
cdr3_aa: CASRSPRAATNEKLFF

clone_size: NA
d_call: NA
v_call: TRBV6-1
j_call: TRBJ1-2
cdr3_nt: TGTGCCAGCAGTGAAGCGCCCTCGACAGTTCTCTATGGCTACACCTTC
cdr3_aa: CASSEAPSTVLYGYTF